This T cell receptor (beta chain) was observed in a study of cytotoxic CD8 clonotypes in ibrutinib-treated CLL. The overall study: By median around 74 months, about 12 had progressed and about 15 stayed remitted; responses had been 2 complete and approximately 24 partial. There were, on average, approximately 260,000 productive templates and approximately 94,000 productive rearrangements per sample. General observations from the study: Under therapy, public clonotypes either contracted or stayed stable, and they were uncommon. Circulating CD8+ T-cell counts were tracked by baseline clonality, which exceeded that of age-matched healthy donors.

Germline V gene lookup returns CDR1 MGHRA and CDR2 YSYEKL. The CDR3 consists of 16 residues. V dropped 0 bases and J dropped 4; count of bases not matched to a gene: 4. Generated by immunoSEQ multiplex PCR, the TCRdb table keeps only in-frame clones and is missing some. The sample records some 160,000 clones, roughly 77% being singletons. Comments on this clone: The antigen remains undetermined.

The sequence was collected from a human donor with chronic lymphocytic leukemia. The chain carries TRBV4-1 and TRBJ2-3, with 10 nucleotides matching TRBD2. The sequenced sample was PBMCs, obtained after 12 months of ibrutinib treatment. The CDR3 coding sequence is TGCGCCAGCAGCCAAGATGCTAGCGGGAGAGCAGATACGCAGTATTTT. Translated: CASSQDASGRADTQYF.